This is a list of T cell receptor beta chains from one sample in a study of T cells in Graves' hyperthyroidism and ophthalmopathy. TCRdb re-derived calls from the multiplex PCR reads in MiXCR, one entry per CDR3 protein. The data contain about 600,000 distinct CDR3 sequences, 14% of them singletons. Sequences were obtained from blood. The receptor set was obtained from a woman between 18 and 29 years old with Graves' ophthalmopathy. The CDR3 runs from the conserved cysteine through the conserved F or W. The D gene is left open where the match is weak. Clone sizes are given selectively: once, few, many, or a class where the clone is expanded.

abundance: -; d_gene: TRBD2; j_gene: TRBJ2-3; v_gene: TRBV9; CDR3aa: CASSQSSGRGDTQYF; CDR3nt: TGTGCCAGCAGCCAATCTAGCGGGAGAGGAGATACGCAGTATTTT
abundance: many; d_gene: -; j_gene: TRBJ1-1; v_gene: TRBV20-1; CDR3aa: CSARDLGNPTEAFF; CDR3nt: TGCAGTGCTAGAGATCTCGGCAACCCAACTGAAGCTTTCTTT
abundance: many; d_gene: -; j_gene: TRBJ1-3; v_gene: TRBV30; CDR3aa: CAWSVPWDVRNTIYF; CDR3nt: TGTGCCTGGAGTGTTCCCTGGGACGTCAGAAACACCATATATTTT
abundance: many; d_gene: -; j_gene: TRBJ1-2; v_gene: TRBV18; CDR3aa: CASSPGRQYGYTF; CDR3nt: TGTGCCAGCTCACCAGGACGACAGTATGGCTACACCTTC
abundance: many; d_gene: -; j_gene: TRBJ2-3; v_gene: TRBV3-1; CDR3aa: CASSQDARGGTDTQYF; CDR3nt: TGTGCCAGCAGCCAAGACGCGAGGGGGGGCACAGATACGCAGTATTTT
abundance: -; d_gene: -; j_gene: TRBJ2-7; v_gene: TRBV5-6; CDR3aa: CASTLGSRSYEQYF; CDR3nt: TGTGCCAGCACCTTGGGCTCCAGGTCCTACGAGCAGTACTTC
abundance: many; d_gene: -; j_gene: TRBJ2-7; v_gene: TRBV12-3/TRBV12-4; CDR3aa: CASSSPPYEQYF; CDR3nt: TGTGCCAGCAGTTCCCCTCCTTACGAGCAGTACTTC
abundance: few; d_gene: -; j_gene: TRBJ1-1; v_gene: TRBV5-6; CDR3aa: CASSLVGFSEAFF; CDR3nt: TGTGCCAGCAGCTTGGTGGGGTTCTCTGAAGCTTTCTTT
abundance: -; d_gene: -; j_gene: TRBJ2-3; v_gene: TRBV4-1; CDR3aa: CASSQDERDSLRGNTQYF; CDR3nt: TGCGCCAGCAGCCAAGATGAACGGGACTCATTAAGGGGGAATACGCAGTATTTT
abundance: -; d_gene: TRBD1; j_gene: TRBJ2-2; v_gene: TRBV12-3/TRBV12-4; CDR3aa: CASRDRGMEPGELFF; CDR3nt: TGTGCCAGCAGGGACAGGGGGATGGAGCCGGGGGAGCTGTTTTTT
abundance: -; d_gene: TRBD1; j_gene: TRBJ2-1; v_gene: TRBV24-1; CDR3aa: CATSDYGTGNNEQFF; CDR3nt: TGTGCCACCAGTGATTACGGGACAGGTAACAATGAGCAGTTCTTC
abundance: -; d_gene: -; j_gene: TRBJ1-2; v_gene: TRBV27; CDR3aa: CASSLSWGFGVTNYGYTF; CDR3nt: TGTGCCAGCAGTTTATCGTGGGGTTTTGGGGTAACTAACTATGGCTACACCTTC
abundance: -; d_gene: TRBD2; j_gene: TRBJ2-1; v_gene: TRBV2; CDR3aa: CASSEQSGRLAGGISYNEQFF; CDR3nt: TGTGCCAGCAGTGAACAGTCAGGGAGGCTAGCGGGAGGGATCTCCTACAATGAGCAGTTCTTC
abundance: many; d_gene: TRBD2; j_gene: TRBJ2-1; v_gene: TRBV2; CDR3aa: CASSEDSTSGRDYNEQFF; CDR3nt: TGTGCCAGCAGTGAAGATTCGACTAGCGGTCGGGACTACAATGAGCAGTTCTTC
abundance: -; d_gene: -; j_gene: TRBJ2-5; v_gene: TRBV6-1; CDR3aa: CASRDLETQYF; CDR3nt: TGTGCCAGCAGGGATTTGGAGACCCAGTACTTC
abundance: many; d_gene: -; j_gene: TRBJ2-7; v_gene: TRBV29-1; CDR3aa: CSVGVVADEQYF; CDR3nt: TGCAGCGTTGGTGTAGTAGCGGACGAGCAGTACTTC
abundance: -; d_gene: TRBD2; j_gene: TRBJ2-1; v_gene: TRBV9; CDR3aa: CASSVRTGTSGRANEQFF; CDR3nt: TGTGCCAGCAGCGTAAGGACGGGGACTAGCGGGAGGGCCAATGAGCAGTTCTTC
abundance: -; d_gene: TRBD1; j_gene: TRBJ2-3; v_gene: TRBV6-1; CDR3aa: CASVETGGPDTQYF; CDR3nt: TGTGCCAGCGTGGAGACAGGGGGCCCAGATACGCAGTATTTT
abundance: many; d_gene: -; j_gene: TRBJ2-1; v_gene: TRBV6-1; CDR3aa: CASHEANTYNEQFF; CDR3nt: TGTGCCAGCCACGAGGCCAACACCTACAATGAGCAGTTCTTC
abundance: -; d_gene: -; j_gene: TRBJ2-2; v_gene: TRBV25-1; CDR3aa: CASRRTTPNTGELFF; CDR3nt: TGTGCCAGCAGGAGGACTACCCCGAACACCGGGGAGCTGTTTTTT
abundance: -; d_gene: -; j_gene: TRBJ1-5; v_gene: TRBV19; CDR3aa: CASSMEEGTQPQHF; CDR3nt: TGTGCCAGTAGTATGGAGGAGGGAACCCAGCCCCAGCATTTT
abundance: many; d_gene: -; j_gene: TRBJ2-5; v_gene: TRBV24-1; CDR3aa: CATSDRGTSLGETQYF; CDR3nt: TGTGCCACCAGTGATCGTGGGACTTCCCTTGGGGAGACCCAGTACTTC
abundance: many; d_gene: -; j_gene: TRBJ2-1; v_gene: TRBV5-1; CDR3aa: CASSGGTFSSYNEQFF; CDR3nt: TGCGCCAGCAGCGGCGGGACTTTCAGCTCCTACAATGAGCAGTTCTTC
abundance: -; d_gene: -; j_gene: TRBJ1-1; v_gene: TRBV18; CDR3aa: CASSPREARTEAFF; CDR3nt: TGTGCCAGCTCCCCACGGGAGGCGCGCACTGAAGCTTTCTTT
abundance: -; d_gene: TRBD1; j_gene: TRBJ2-2; v_gene: TRBV30; CDR3aa: CAWRFLGTVATGELFF; CDR3nt: TGTGCCTGGAGGTTCCTCGGGACAGTAGCCACCGGGGAGCTGTTTTTT
abundance: many; d_gene: -; j_gene: TRBJ2-7; v_gene: TRBV3-1; CDR3aa: CASSQEGIYEQYF; CDR3nt: TGTGCCAGCAGCCAAGAGGGTATCTACGAGCAGTACTTC
abundance: many; d_gene: TRBD1; j_gene: TRBJ1-5; v_gene: TRBV5-1; CDR3aa: CASRDRTGERSNQPQHF; CDR3nt: TGCGCCAGCCGAGACAGAACAGGGGAGAGGAGCAATCAGCCCCAGCATTTT
abundance: few; d_gene: -; j_gene: TRBJ2-7; v_gene: TRBV5-8; CDR3aa: CASSLVLAGEQYF; CDR3nt: TGTGCCAGCAGCTTGGTCCTAGCTGGTGAGCAGTACTTC
abundance: many; d_gene: -; j_gene: TRBJ2-5; v_gene: TRBV12-3/TRBV12-4; CDR3aa: CASKGSRVVHPIETQYF; CDR3nt: TGTGCCAGCAAGGGGAGCAGGGTAGTTCATCCTATCGAGACCCAGTACTTC
abundance: many; d_gene: TRBD1; j_gene: TRBJ1-5; v_gene: TRBV7-8; CDR3aa: CASSKHRGRDQPQHF; CDR3nt: TGTGCCAGCAGCAAACACAGGGGGCGAGATCAGCCCCAGCATTTT
abundance: many; d_gene: -; j_gene: TRBJ1-1; v_gene: TRBV28; CDR3aa: CASTLVGAGTKAFF; CDR3nt: TGTGCCAGCACCCTAGTGGGGGCGGGGACTAAAGCTTTCTTT
abundance: -; d_gene: TRBD1; j_gene: TRBJ2-7; v_gene: TRBV12-5; CDR3aa: CASGTGMTYEQYF; CDR3nt: TGTGCTAGTGGGACAGGGATGACCTATGAGCAGTACTTC
abundance: few; d_gene: TRBD1; j_gene: TRBJ1-2; v_gene: TRBV5-1; CDR3aa: CASSSGTATCTF; CDR3nt: TGCGCCAGCAGCTCCGGGACAGCGACATGTACCTTC
abundance: few; d_gene: -; j_gene: TRBJ2-1; v_gene: TRBV7-9; CDR3aa: CASSLSLSEQFF; CDR3nt: TGTGCCAGCAGCTTATCGTTAAGCGAGCAGTTCTTC
abundance: many; d_gene: TRBD1; j_gene: TRBJ1-5; v_gene: TRBV6-1; CDR3aa: CASSVSRGHQPQHF; CDR3nt: TGTGCCAGCAGTGTTTCAAGGGGGCATCAGCCCCAGCATTTT
abundance: -; d_gene: TRBD2; j_gene: TRBJ2-5; v_gene: TRBV20-1; CDR3aa: CSARSPTSGTGTQYF; CDR3nt: TGCAGTGCTAGATCTCCGACTAGCGGCACAGGGACCCAGTACTTC
abundance: many; d_gene: TRBD1; j_gene: TRBJ1-1; v_gene: TRBV2; CDR3aa: CASSSPDREEAFF; CDR3nt: TGTGCCAGCAGCTCCCCGGACAGGGAGGAAGCTTTCTTT